This is a list of T cell receptor beta chains from one sample in a study of T cell clonotyping in hematopoietic cell transplantation. TCRdb's table, derived via immunoSEQ multiplex PCR, lists solely in-frame clones and lacks some. Among around 5,700 clones listed, 85% to 95% were seen once. The sequences come from peripheral blood mononuclear cells, collected 100 days after allogeneic stem cell transplant. These receptors all come from a female patient between 50 and 60 years old who had an allogeneic stem cell transplant from an unrelated donor, so T cells may come from the graft donor. Some clones in this sample may be carry-over from other donors' samples. CDR3s include the opening cysteine and the closing phenylalanine or tryptophan. D genes are given only for firm matches. Rows may omit the clone size; those that give it use once, few, many or a size class.

D	V	size	J	CDR3	DNA
-	TRBV19	-	TRBJ2-3	CASNTPRQAGADTQYF	TGTGCCAGTAACACACCCCGGCAGGCCGGCGCAGATACGCAGTATTTT
TRBD1	TRBV19	few	TRBJ1-4	CASSPSETPDRGWNEKLFF	TGTGCCAGTAGTCCATCGGAGACACCTGACAGGGGCTGGAATGAAAAACTGTTTTTT
TRBD1	TRBV19	-	TRBJ2-1	CASSPRYRGPWDEQFF	TGTGCCAGTAGTCCTCGCTACAGGGGACCCTGGGATGAGCAGTTCTTC
-	TRBV2	once	TRBJ1-6	CASSEKGKNSPLHF	TGTGCCAGCAGTGAAAAGGGGAAGAATTCACCCCTCCACTTT
TRBD2	TRBV30	-	TRBJ2-1	CAWSWRGGPNEQFF	TGTGCCTGGAGCTGGCGGGGGGGTCCCAATGAGCAGTTCTTC
TRBD1	TRBV6-5	-	TRBJ1-2	CASSSISTGGGGYTF	TGTGCCAGCAGTTCAATATCGACAGGGGGCGGTGGCTACACCTTC
TRBD1	TRBV7-9	-	TRBJ2-2	CASSTVDRVPWTGELFF	TGTGCCAGCAGCACAGTTGACAGGGTGCCTTGGACCGGGGAGCTGTTTTTT
TRBD1	TRBV2	-	TRBJ1-4	CASRRDSLTNEKLFF	TGTGCCAGCAGAAGGGACAGTTTAACTAATGAAAAACTGTTTTTT
-	TRBV19	-	TRBJ1-1	CASSTTGNTEAFF	TGTGCCAGTAGTACGACAGGGAACACTGAAGCTTTCTTT
-	TRBV6-1	-	TRBJ1-5	CASSEATAGGVQPQHF	TGTGCCAGCAGTGAAGCCACGGCGGGGGGGGTTCAGCCCCAGCATTTT
TRBD1	TRBV19	-	TRBJ2-1	CASRRDGTGYYNEQFF	TGTGCCAGTAGGAGGGATGGGACAGGGTATTACAATGAGCAGTTCTTC
-	TRBV5-5	-	TRBJ2-1	CASSYGNNEQFF	TGTGCCAGCAGCTACGGTAACAATGAGCAGTTCTTC
-	TRBV21-1	-	TRBJ2-7	CASSTYKGEIEQYF	TGTGCCAGCAGCACCTACAAGGGAGAGATCGAGCAGTACTTC
-	TRBV6-5	-	TRBJ2-6	CASSFSGANVLTF	TGTGCCAGCAGTTTCTCTGGGGCCAACGTCCTGACTTTC
-	TRBV9	-	TRBJ1-2	CASTPQSDGLYGYTF	TGTGCCAGCACCCCCCAATCCGACGGGCTATATGGCTACACCTTC
-	TRBV14	-	TRBJ1-6	CASSQDLTPSSPLHF	TGTGCCAGCAGCCAAGATCTGACCCCATCTTCACCCCTCCACTTT
-	TRBV29-1	-	TRBJ1-1	CSAVVGGDTEAFF	TGCAGCGCAGTAGTAGGTGGGGACACTGAAGCTTTCTTT
TRBD1	TRBV2	-	TRBJ2-7	CASSGTGRAYEQYF	TGTGCCAGCAGTGGGACAGGCAGGGCCTACGAGCAGTACTTC
TRBD1	TRBV7-8	-	TRBJ1-2	CASSLQGAGYGYTF	TGTGCCAGCAGCTTACAGGGGGCGGGCTATGGCTACACCTTC
-	TRBV5-1	-	TRBJ1-2	CASSPDGVYGYTF	TGCGCCAGCAGTCCGGACGGGGTTTATGGCTACACCTTC
-	TRBV4-2	-	TRBJ2-3	CASRPGGVLDTQYF	TGTGCCAGCAGGCCCGGCGGGGTGTTAGATACGCAGTATTTT
-	TRBV11-2	-	TRBJ1-1	CASSEVRGGEAFF	TGTGCCAGCAGCGAGGTCCGTGGGGGAGAAGCTTTCTTT
-	TRBV23-1	medium-sized	TRBJ1-2	CASSQKRTHSYGYTF	TGCGCCAGCAGTCAAAAAAGGACGCACAGCTACGGCTACACCTTC
TRBD2	TRBV30	-	TRBJ2-5	CAWTAGGSETQYF	TGTGCCTGGACTGCCGGGGGGTCAGAGACCCAGTACTTC
-	TRBV7-3	-	TRBJ2-1	CASSFTLDEQFF	TGTGCCAGCAGCTTTACACTGGATGAGCAGTTCTTC
-	TRBV30	-	TRBJ2-1	CAWGFPSYNEQFF	TGTGCCTGGGGGTTTCCCTCCTACAATGAGCAGTTCTTC
-	TRBV25-1	-	TRBJ1-6	CASGTQGRYSPLHF	TGTGCCAGCGGGACCCAGGGGAGGTACTCACCCCTCCACTTT
-	TRBV6-5	-	TRBJ1-2	CASSWGGYGYTF	TGTGCCAGCAGTTGGGGCGGCTATGGCTACACCTTC
-	TRBV5-1	-	TRBJ2-3	CASSRGVDRTDTQYF	TGCGCCAGCAGCAGGGGGGTTGACCGCACAGATACGCAGTATTTT
TRBD2	TRBV30	-	TRBJ2-5	CAWSKGLAWETQYF	TGTGCCTGGAGCAAGGGACTAGCATGGGAGACCCAGTACTTC
TRBD1	TRBV5-6	-	TRBJ2-3	CASSSRWGRGRLTDTQYF	TGTGCCAGCAGCTCGAGGTGGGGCAGGGGGCGGCTCACAGATACGCAGTATTTT
TRBD1	TRBV27	once	TRBJ2-7	CASTDRDRHEQYF	TGTGCCAGCACCGACAGGGATCGCCACGAGCAGTACTTC
TRBD2	TRBV11-2	-	TRBJ2-7	CASSLDLPGGPHEQYF	TGTGCCAGCAGCTTAGACCTGCCGGGGGGGCCCCACGAGCAGTACTTC